This note documents a single T cell receptor (beta chain) sequence. This sample was taken from a study of blood T cell repertoires in COVID-19. Background on the study: T cells, B-cell-depleted T cells, or PBMCs supplied cDNA or gDNA.

TCRdb's table, derived via immunoSEQ multiplex PCR, lists solely in-frame clones and lacks some. The sample consists of hundreds of thousands of clones, approximately 88% of them appearing once. Input material: peripheral blood. This receptor was taken from a man in his 60s who had recovered from COVID-19.

In DNA, the CDR3 is TGTGCCAGCAGCCAAATCTCTCCCCCAGCTTTCTTT. It translates to CASSQISPPAFF. This chain links TRBV3-1 (or the pseudogene TRBV3-2) with TRBJ1-1, with no clear D. The germline V gene encodes CDR1 LGHDT and CDR2 YNNKEL (reference sequence). The CDR3 is 12 residues long. V was shortened by 2 bases and J by 10 bases, with 11 bases between the two germline ends.